The 14 T cell receptor beta chains below were found in one sample sequenced in a study of regulatory T cells in long-lasting Graves disease. Described time point: persistent/refractory GD, antithyroid drugs over 5 years with positive TRAb. After RNA was extracted from PBMCs, the TCR library was made from it. Through Arm-PCR of CDR3 regions and iRepertoire HTBI primers, TCR beta libraries were built. TCRdb reanalysed the multiplex PCR reads using MiXCR and keeps one entry per CDR3 protein. Of about 470,000 distinct CDR3 sequences listed, about a fifth are singletons. Sequences were derived from peripheral blood mononuclear cells (PBMCs), sampled when the disease was refractory, from a patient treated with antithyroid drugs. The receptors were sampled from a female donor with Graves disease.

As concerns this clonotype: A much more abundant neighbour one base away suggests this may be a read error. The J gene is TRBJ2-5, the V gene TRBV6-2 or TRBV6-3, with 9 bases lining up with TRBD1. Germline CDR1 reads MNHEY; CDR2 reads SVGEGT. With V trimmed by 4 bases and J by 3 bases, 6 bases remained unmatched. The CDR3 extends over 15 amino acids. The chain's CDR3 is CASSFQDRGKETQYF. CDR3 sequence (DNA): TGTGCCAGCAGTTTCCAGGACAGGGGAAAAGAGACCCAGTACTTC.

This clonotype occurred a few times. The chain uses TRBV5-1 and TRBJ1-2; 7 nucleotides agree with TRBD1. The CDR3 loop spans 17 amino acids. Trimming at V came to 3 bases and at J to 5 bases, leaving 16 bases not matched to a gene. CDR1 and CDR2 (germline): SGHRS, YFSETQ. Written as DNA, the CDR3 is TGCGCCAGCAGCTATACAGGGGATCCCCATCCGGAATATGGCTACACCTTC. This encodes CASSYTGDPHPEYGYTF.

This clonotype was counted at least ten times. This rearrangement joins TRBV2 to TRBJ1-4; 8 nucleotides match TRBD1. V was clipped by 4 bases and J by 8 bases; unmatched bases: 9. The CDR3 is 15 residues long. CDR1 SNHLY and CDR2 FYNNEI come from the germline V gene. Here the CDR3 DNA reads TGTGCCAGCAGTGGCCTGACAGGGGATAGAGAAAAACTGTTTTTT. Its translation is CASSGLTGDREKLFF.

CDR3 DNA: TGTGCCAGCAGCCCGACCCTAGCGGGCGAGCAGTACTTC. Protein sequence: CASSPTLAGEQYF. The V gene is TRBV6-2 or TRBV6-3, the J gene TRBJ2-7; 8 bases are a match to TRBD2. The CDR3 contains 13 residues. Germline CDR1 and CDR2: MNHEY and SVGEGT. The J segment lost 6 bases and the V segment lost 6 bases, leaving 7 bases of the junction unmatched.

Points on this clonotype: A single base is all that separates this from a far larger clone, so a read error is likely. J is TRBJ1-2 and V is TRBV27; 7 bases align to TRBD1. Germline V lookup: CDR1 MNHEY, CDR2 SMNVEV (reference sequence). Losses at the gene ends were 7 bases for V and 3 bases for J; bases not matched to a gene: 2. This CDR3 contains 12 residues. CDR3 nucleotide sequence: TGTGCCAGCAAAACAGGGGACTATGGCTACACCTTC. It yields the protein CASKTGDYGYTF.

This clonotype came up many times. The rearrangement uses TRBV11-2 and TRBJ2-7; 12 bases are a match to TRBD2. CDR3 size: 14 residues. The trim removed 5 bases at V and 3 bases at J, leaving 2 bases unmatched. Per the germline V gene, CDR1 is SGHAT and CDR2 is FQNNGV. The CDR3 spells CASSQTSGSYEQYF. In nucleotides, the CDR3 is TGTGCCAGCAGCCAGACTAGCGGGAGCTACGAGCAGTACTTC.

This clonotype showed up just a few times. The rearrangement joins TRBV11-2 to TRBJ2-1, with 9 bases fitting TRBD2. CDR3 length: 19 residues. V lost 7 bases to trimming and J lost 0 bases; unmatched junction nucleotides: 16. Per the germline V gene, CDR1 is SGHAT and CDR2 is FQNNGV. In DNA form, the CDR3 reads TGTGCCAGCACCCTTAGTTGGGTGACTAGCGGCACCTCCTACAATGAGCAGTTCTTC. Translated: CASTLSWVTSGTSYNEQFF. The full variable domain, with the rest looked up from reference TRBV11-2 and TRBJ2-1, is EAGVAQSPRYKIIEKRQSVAFWCNPISGHATLYWYQQILGQGPKLLIQFQNNGVVDDSQLPKDRFSAERLKGVDSTLKIQPAKLEDSAVYLCASTLSWVTSGTSYNEQFFGPGTRLTVL.

With regard to this clonotype: With a much larger clone just one base away, this may be a read error. The V and J genes are TRBV6-1 and TRBJ1-1, with D possibly being TRBD1 (5 bases). Germline lookup yields CDR1 MNHNS and CDR2 SASEGT. The CDR3 consists of 15 residues. CDR3: CVSSEAWGENTEAFF. CDR3 coding DNA: TGTGTCAGCAGTGAAGCGTGGGGGGAGAACACTGAAGCTTTCTTT.

This clonotype showed up just a few times. At one of its ends the junction is not consistent with the germline gene, which may arise from a read error. The chain has TRBV6-4 and TRBJ2-4; 11 bases are shared with TRBD2. Germline V gene lookup returns CDR1 MRHNA and CDR2 SNTAGT. The CDR3 contains 13 residues. The CDR3 nucleotides read TGTGCCAGCAGGGGACTAGCGGACTCCGTCCCCATCTTC. Translation: CASRGLADSVPIF.

In this sample, this clonotype turned up many times. The chain is built from TRBV27 and TRBJ2-5, with D maybe TRBD1 (6 bases). Looked up from germline, CDR1 is MNHEY and CDR2 is SMNVEV (reference sequence). V was clipped by 3 bases and J by 2 bases, with 10 bases between them. The CDR3 is 14 residues long. CDR3 bases: TGTGCCAGCAGTTTTCCAGGGGCTCAAGAGACCCAGTACTTC. It yields the protein CASSFPGAQETQYF.

This clonotype was detected a few times. This chain uses TRBV19 with TRBJ1-4; 11 bases fit TRBD1. Germline V gene data show CDR1 as LNHDA and CDR2 as SQIVND (reference sequence). The CDR3 loop spans 17 amino acids. Trimming took 7 bases from V and 6 from J; bases not matched to a gene: 13. DNA of the CDR3: TGTGCCAGTAACGCCCTAGGACAGGGGGCGGAGGATGAAAAACTGTTTTTT. Its translation: CASNALGQGAEDEKLFF.

The DNA for the CDR3 is TGTGCCTGGACCTCGTGGACAGGGTACGGGGCCAACGTCCTGACTTTC. Translating it yields CAWTSWTGYGANVLTF. The V gene is TRBV30, the J gene TRBJ2-6; 8 positions agree with TRBD1. The CDR3 is 16 amino acids. Germline lookup yields CDR1 GTSNPN and CDR2 SVGIG (reference sequence). The V segment lost 4 bases and the J segment 4 bases; nucleotides outside the gene matches: 9.

At least ten counts were recorded for this clonotype. The rearrangement joins TRBV7-2 to TRBJ1-6; TRBD1 matches 7 bases. CDR1 and CDR2 from the germline V gene are SGHTA and FQGNSA. The junction had 13 bases not matched to a gene; V was cut back by 1 base and J by 10 bases. This CDR3 is built from 17 residues. The CDR3 nucleotides are TGTGCCAGCAGCTTAGAAGGAAGGGGGCGCATCGGATCACCCCTCCACTTT. This codes for CASSLEGRGRIGSPLHF.

A few counts support this clonotype. The chain joins TRBV4-2 to TRBJ1-4; maybe TRBD1 (6 bases). The germline V gene has CDR1 LGHNA and CDR2 YNFKEQ. The CDR3 length is 16 residues. Trimming shortened V by 0 bases and J by 4 bases, and 12 bases separated the two germline ends. The CDR3 protein is CASSQEARGINEKLFF. In DNA, the CDR3 is TGTGCCAGCAGCCAAGAGGCCAGGGGAATTAATGAAAAACTGTTTTTT.